This T cell receptor (beta chain) derives from a study of cytotoxic CD8 clonotypes in ibrutinib-treated CLL. Trimming cost V 4 bases and J 5 bases; bases outside gene matches: 6. Per the germline V gene, CDR1 is SGHRS and CDR2 is YFSETQ. This CDR3 comprises 14 residues. Libraries were prepared by immunoSEQ multiplex PCR; TCRdb keeps only in-frame clonotypes and omits some of them. This sample has approximately 210,000 clones; around three quarters occur once, and the top ten carry 13%. This clone was seen a few times. The sample consisted of PBMCs, taken after 24 months of ibrutinib treatment. This clonotype was sampled from a human donor with chronic lymphocytic leukemia. The rearrangement joins TRBV5-1 to TRBJ1-2; 9 bases are a match to TRBD1. The CDR3 DNA reads TGCGCCAGCAGCCCCGACAGGGGGTCATATGGCTACACCTTC. As protein: CASSPDRGSYGYTF.